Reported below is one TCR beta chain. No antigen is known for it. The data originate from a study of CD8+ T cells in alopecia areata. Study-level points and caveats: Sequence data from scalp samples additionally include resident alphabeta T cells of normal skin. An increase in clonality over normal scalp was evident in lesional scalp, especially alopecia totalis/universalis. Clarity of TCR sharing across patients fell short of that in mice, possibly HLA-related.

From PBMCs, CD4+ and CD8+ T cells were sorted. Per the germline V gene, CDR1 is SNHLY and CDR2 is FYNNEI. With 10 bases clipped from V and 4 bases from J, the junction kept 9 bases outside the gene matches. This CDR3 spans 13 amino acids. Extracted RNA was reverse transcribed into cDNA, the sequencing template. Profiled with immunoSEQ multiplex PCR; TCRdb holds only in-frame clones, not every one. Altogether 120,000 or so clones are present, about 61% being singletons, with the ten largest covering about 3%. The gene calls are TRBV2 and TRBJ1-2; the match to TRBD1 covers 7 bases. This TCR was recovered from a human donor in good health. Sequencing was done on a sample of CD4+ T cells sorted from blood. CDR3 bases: TGTGCCACGCGGGGACAGACCGGCTATGGCTACACCTTC. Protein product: CATRGQTGYGYTF.